The next 11 T cell receptor beta chains were all read from a single sample in a study of radiotherapy plus CTLA-4 blockade in lung cancer. Here immunoSEQ multiplex PCR was the method, and the copy in TCRdb shows in-frame clones only, minus some. This table has 80,000 to 100,000 clones, 82% appearing once. The source material was peripheral blood, sampled from a patient treated with radiotherapy plus ipilimumab. The receptors were gathered from a human donor with non-small cell lung cancer who had a partial response to radiotherapy plus ipilimumab.

There are a few counts of this clone. J is TRBJ2-3 and V is TRBV30; D gene ambiguous. V dropped 4 bases and J dropped 0 bases, with 11 bases sitting between them. CDR1 GTSNPN and CDR2 SVGIG come from the germline V gene (reference sequence). The CDR3 is 14 residues long. The CDR3 DNA reads TGTGCCTGGACCGGCGGTACTAGCACAGATACGCAGTATTTT. Residues: CAWTGGTSTDTQYF.

The table lists this clone with a few counts. The chain recombines TRBV19 with TRBJ1-2; D may be TRBD1 (6 bases). CDR3 length equals 14 residues. Germline V gives CDR1 LNHDA, CDR2 SQIVND (reference sequence). Between the trimmed V and J ends, which lost 3 bases and 7 bases, there was a span of 15 bases. DNA for the CDR3: TGTGCCAGTAGTATTGGGACAAGAGGGTTTGGCTACACCTTC. This sequence encodes CASSIGTRGFGYTF.

The genes are TRBV4-2 and TRBJ2-5; D remains ambiguous. CDR3 length: 15 residues. Germline V gene lookup returns CDR1 LGHNA and CDR2 YNFKEQ. The V end lost 3 bases, the J end lost 4 bases, and 15 bases lay between the germline ends. Here the CDR3 reads CASSQAHLQAETQYF. DNA for the CDR3: TGTGCCAGCAGCCAGGCCCACTTGCAGGCAGAGACCCAGTACTTC.

J is TRBJ2-2 and V is TRBV11-3, with no clear D. Germline assignment: CDR1 SGHNT and CDR2 YENEEA. The CDR3 totals 12 residues. Between the trimmed V and J ends, which lost 5 bases and 8 bases, there was a span of 9 bases. The CDR3 spells CASSASTGELFF. In nucleotides, the CDR3 is TGTGCCAGCAGCGCCTCGACAGGGGAGCTGTTTTTT. The variable domain in full, completed from reference TRBV11-3 and TRBJ2-2, reads EAGVVQSPRYKIIEKKQPVAFWCNPISGHNTLYWYLQNLGQGPELLIRYENEEAVDDSQLPKDRFSAERLKGVDSTLKIQPAELGDSAVYLCASSASTGELFFGEGSRLTVL.

The chain has TRBV10-1 and TRBJ2-1, with D unclear. CDR1 WNHNN and CDR2 SYGVQD come from the germline V gene (reference sequence). V was cut by 6 bases and J by 8 bases, with 11 bases left in between. This CDR3 has 12 residues. In DNA, the CDR3 is TGCGCCAGCAGCCCCGGTGTCTATGAGCAGTTCTTC. Translated: CASSPGVYEQFF.

The J gene is TRBJ2-1, the V gene TRBV7-9, with a weak D call TRBD1 (5 bases). Germline values: CDR1 SEHNR, CDR2 FQNEAQ (reference sequence). The CDR3 sequence is 16 residues long. V was shortened by 5 bases and J by 2 bases, with 16 bases between the two germline ends. The CDR3: CASSLRGGAPYNEQFF. DNA for the CDR3: TGTGCCAGCAGCCTAAGGGGCGGAGCCCCCTACAATGAGCAGTTCTTC.

The rearrangement joins TRBV6-1 to TRBJ2-7, with D maybe TRBD1 (5 bases). V shed 5 bases and J shed 2 bases, with 16 bases lying between them. The CDR3 runs 15 residues. Germline CDR1 is MNHNS and CDR2 is SASEGT. The CDR3 sequence is CASSPTGRTTYEQYF. CDR3 DNA: TGTGCCAGCAGTCCTACAGGCCGCACAACCTACGAGCAGTACTTC.

This chain joins TRBV7-2 and TRBJ2-7; TRBD2 aligns across 13 bases. This CDR3 is built from 15 residues. The J segment lost 2 bases and the V segment lost 5 bases, leaving 3 bases of the junction unmatched. Germline values: CDR1 SGHTA, CDR2 FQGNSA. CDR3 in amino acids: CASSRGTSGTYEQYF. The CDR3 DNA reads TGTGCCAGCAGCCGCGGGACTAGCGGGACCTACGAGCAGTACTTC.

This chain joins TRBV7-9 and TRBJ1-1; TRBD1 matches at 9 bases. Germline V lookup: CDR1 SEHNR, CDR2 FQNEAQ (reference sequence). The J segment lost 5 bases and the V segment lost 4 bases, leaving 5 bases of the junction unmatched. The CDR3 is 14 amino acids. CDR3 sequence (DNA): TGTGCCAGCAGCTGGACAGGGGCTGGGACTGAAGCTTTCTTT. Translation: CASSWTGAGTEAFF.

The chain couples TRBV5-1 to TRBJ2-3; TRBD2 matches at 10 bases. CDR3 length: 17 amino acids. The ends lost 0 bases at V and 3 bases at J; junction bases unmatched: 7. Germline assignment: CDR1 SGHRS and CDR2 YFSETQ. The CDR3 nucleotides are TGCGCCAGCAGCTTGGATGAGCGGGAGGGGAGGACAGATACGCAGTATTTT. This translates into CASSLDEREGRTDTQYF.

The rearrangement links TRBV21-1 to TRBJ2-5; TRBD2 reflects the table's D call only, with no check against the DNA. TRBV21-1 is shown as a pseudogene. The length of the CDR3 is 12 residues. The CDR3 region is CAGREAEETQYF. The CDR3 DNA follows: TGTGCAGGTCGGGAGGCCGAGGAGACCCAGTACTTC.